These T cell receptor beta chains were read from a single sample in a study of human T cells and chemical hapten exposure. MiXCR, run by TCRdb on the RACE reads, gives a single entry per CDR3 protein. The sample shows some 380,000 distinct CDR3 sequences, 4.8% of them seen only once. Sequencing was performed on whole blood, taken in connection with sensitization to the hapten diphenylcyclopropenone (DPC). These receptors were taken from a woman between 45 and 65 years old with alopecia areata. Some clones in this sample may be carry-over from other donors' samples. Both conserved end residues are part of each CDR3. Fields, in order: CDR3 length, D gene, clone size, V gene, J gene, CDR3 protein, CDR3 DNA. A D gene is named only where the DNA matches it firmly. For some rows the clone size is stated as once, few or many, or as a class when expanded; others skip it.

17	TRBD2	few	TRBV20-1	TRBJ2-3	CSFDPGLAGEITDTQYF	TGCAGCTTCGACCCGGGACTAGCGGGAGAGATCACAGATACGCAGTATTTT
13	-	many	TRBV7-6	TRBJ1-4	CASSLGIGEKLFF	TGTGCCAGCAGCTTAGGAATAGGAGAAAAACTGTTTTTT
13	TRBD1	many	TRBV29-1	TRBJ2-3	CSVETGGTDTQYF	TGCAGCGTTGAAACAGGGGGCACAGATACGCAGTATTTT
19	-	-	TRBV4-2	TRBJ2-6	CACSQTQGSGVSGANVLTF	TGTGCCTGCAGCCAAACGCAGGGGTCTGGGGTGTCTGGGGCCAACGTCCTGACTTTC
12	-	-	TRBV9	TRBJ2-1	CASSALGNEQFF	TGTGCCAGCAGCGCGTTGGGCAATGAGCAGTTCTTC
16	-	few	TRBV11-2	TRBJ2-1	CASSQTLAHPYNEQFF	TGTGCCAGCAGCCAAACGCTAGCGCACCCCTACAATGAGCAGTTCTTC
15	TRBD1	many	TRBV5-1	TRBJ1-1	CASSLVTGTNTEAFF	TGCGCCAGCAGCCTCGTGACAGGGACGAACACTGAAGCTTTCTTT
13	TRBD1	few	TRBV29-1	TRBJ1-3	CSVAGQGGNTIYF	TGCAGCGTTGCGGGACAGGGAGGAAACACCATATATTTT
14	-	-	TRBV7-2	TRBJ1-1	CASTYNRGRPEAFF	TGTGCCAGCACGTATAATAGGGGGAGGCCTGAAGCTTTCTTT
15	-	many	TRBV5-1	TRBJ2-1	CASSLESGAGNEQFF	TGCGCCAGCAGCTTGGAGTCGGGGGCGGGGAATGAGCAGTTCTTC
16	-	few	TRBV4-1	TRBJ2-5	CASSQVIAEAQETQYF	TGCGCCAGCAGCCAAGTTATAGCGGAGGCCCAAGAGACCCAGTACTTC
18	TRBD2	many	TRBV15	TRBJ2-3	CATSRAILAGGPTDTQYF	TGTGCCACCAGCAGAGCAATACTAGCGGGAGGGCCAACAGATACGCAGTATTTT
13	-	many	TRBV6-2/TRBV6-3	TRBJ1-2	CASSSGNGYGYTF	TGTGCCAGCAGTTCAGGGAATGGCTATGGCTACACCTTC
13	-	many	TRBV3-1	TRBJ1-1	CASSQAVDGEAFF	TGTGCCAGCAGCCAGGCTGTTGATGGTGAAGCTTTCTTT
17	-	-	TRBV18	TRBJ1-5	CASSPRTIVGDNQPQHF	TGTGCCAGCTCACCTCGGACGATCGTTGGGGACAATCAGCCCCAGCATTTT
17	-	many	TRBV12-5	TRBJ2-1	CASGRNRDGSTYNEQFF	TGTGCTAGTGGCCGGAATCGGGACGGATCAACCTACAATGAGCAGTTCTTC
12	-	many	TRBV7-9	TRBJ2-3	CASSLLSGTQYF	TGTGCCAGCAGCCTTCTCTCGGGGACGCAGTATTTT
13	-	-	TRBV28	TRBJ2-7	CASTWTRGYEQYF	TGTGCCAGCACCTGGACGAGAGGCTACGAGCAGTACTTC
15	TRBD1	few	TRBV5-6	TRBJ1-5	CASSNRDRGFRPQHF	TGTGCCAGCAGCAACCGGGACAGGGGGTTTAGGCCCCAGCATTTT
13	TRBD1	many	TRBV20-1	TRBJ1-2	CSAKPGQGYGYTF	TGCAGTGCAAAGCCGGGACAGGGGTATGGCTACACCTTC
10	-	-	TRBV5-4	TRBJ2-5	CAGYRKAQYF	TGTGCCGGATACAGGAAGGCCCAGTACTTC
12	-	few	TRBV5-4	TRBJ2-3	CASSLPEDTQYF	TGTGCCAGCAGCTTGCCTGAAGATACGCAGTATTTT
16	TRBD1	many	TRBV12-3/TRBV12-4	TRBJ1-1	CASSPIGQEINTEAFF	TGTGCCAGCAGTCCCATCGGACAGGAGATAAACACTGAAGCTTTCTTT
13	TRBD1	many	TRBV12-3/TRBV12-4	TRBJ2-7	CASRDRGSYEQYF	TGTGCCAGCAGGGACAGGGGATCCTACGAGCAGTACTTC
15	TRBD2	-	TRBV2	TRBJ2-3	CARTSGGTSTDTQYF	TGTGCCAGGACTAGCGGGGGGACCAGCACAGATACGCAGTATTTT
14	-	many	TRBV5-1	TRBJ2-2	CASSLVPGTGELFF	TGCGCCAGCAGCTTGGTTCCCGGAACCGGGGAGCTGTTTTTT
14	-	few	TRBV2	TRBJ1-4	CATIGVATNEKLFF	TGTGCCACCATCGGAGTTGCAACTAATGAAAAACTGTTTTTT
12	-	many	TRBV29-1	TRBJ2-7	CSVADMYYEQYF	TGCAGCGTCGCTGACATGTACTACGAGCAGTACTTC
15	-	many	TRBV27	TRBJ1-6	CASSLTIGARSPLHF	TGTGCCAGCAGTCTAACGATCGGGGCACGATCACCCCTCCACTTT
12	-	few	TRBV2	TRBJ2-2	CARAGSTGELFF	TGTGCCAGGGCGGGTAGCACCGGGGAGCTGTTTTTT
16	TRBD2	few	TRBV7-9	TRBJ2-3	CASSPLAGMGTDTQYF	TGTGCCAGCAGCCCTCTAGCGGGGATGGGCACAGATACGCAGTATTTT
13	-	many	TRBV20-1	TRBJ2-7	CSAQTPFSYEQYF	TGCAGTGCCCAGACTCCGTTCTCCTACGAGCAGTACTTC
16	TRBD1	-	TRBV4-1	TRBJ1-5	CASSQAGTGYTQPQHF	TGCGCCAGCAGCCAAGCCGGGACAGGGTACACTCAGCCCCAGCATTTT
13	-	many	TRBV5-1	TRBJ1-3	CASRGGTGNTIYF	TGCGCCAGCAGAGGAGGGACTGGAAACACCATATATTTT
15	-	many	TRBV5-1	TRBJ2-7	CASRVYLNPPSEQYF	TGCGCCAGCAGGGTCTACCTGAACCCGCCTAGCGAGCAGTACTTC
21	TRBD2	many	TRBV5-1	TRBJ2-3	CASSWSGTSGAYLASTDTQYF	TGCGCCAGCAGCTGGTCCGGGACTAGCGGGGCCTACTTAGCTAGCACAGATACGCAGTATTTT
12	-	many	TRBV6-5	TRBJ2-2	CASTMNTGELFF	TGTGCCAGCACTATGAACACCGGGGAGCTGTTTTTT
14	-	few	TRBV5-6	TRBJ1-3	CASSIQGRGNTIYF	TGTGCCAGCAGTATCCAGGGAAGAGGAAACACCATATATTTT
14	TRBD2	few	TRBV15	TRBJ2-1	CATSPSGGANEQFF	TGTGCCACCAGCCCCAGCGGGGGGGCGAATGAGCAGTTCTTC
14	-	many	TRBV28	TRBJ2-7	CASSFVDKAYEQYF	TGTGCCAGCAGTTTTGTGGACAAAGCCTACGAGCAGTACTTC
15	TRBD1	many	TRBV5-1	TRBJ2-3	CASSLLRGPADTQYF	TGCGCCAGCAGCTTACTCAGGGGGCCGGCAGATACGCAGTATTTT
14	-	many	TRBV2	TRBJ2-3	CASRVTEGTDTQYF	TGTGCCAGCAGGGTGACAGAAGGCACAGATACGCAGTATTTT
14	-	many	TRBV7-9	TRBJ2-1	CASSEGPRVDEQFF	TGTGCCAGCAGCGAGGGCCCAAGGGTGGATGAGCAGTTCTTC
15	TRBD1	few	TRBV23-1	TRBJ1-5	CASSGGQDLNQPQHF	TGCGCCAGCAGCGGGGGACAGGACCTTAATCAGCCCCAGCATTTT
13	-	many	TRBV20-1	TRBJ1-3	CSARKGAGNTIYF	TGCAGTGCTAGAAAGGGGGCTGGAAACACCATATATTTT
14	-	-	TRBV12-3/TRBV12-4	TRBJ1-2	CASSLSQGNYGYTF	TGTGCCAGCAGTTTATCCCAGGGTAACTATGGCTACACCTTC
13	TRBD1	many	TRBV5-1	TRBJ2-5	CASSSGQTETQYF	TGCGCCAGCAGCTCGGGACAGACAGAGACCCAGTACTTC
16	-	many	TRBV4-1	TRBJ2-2	CASSQRHGANTGELFF	TGCGCCAGCAGCCAAAGGCATGGCGCGAACACCGGGGAGCTGTTTTTT
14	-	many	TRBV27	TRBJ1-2	CASSLGGANYGYTF	TGTGCCAGCAGTTTAGGGGGCGCTAACTATGGCTACACCTTC
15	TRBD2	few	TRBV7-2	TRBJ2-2	CASSRSGKNTGELFF	TGTGCCAGCAGCCGTAGCGGGAAGAACACCGGGGAGCTGTTTTTT
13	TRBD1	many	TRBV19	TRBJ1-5	CASSIGGGQPQHF	TGTGCCAGTAGTATTGGAGGGGGCCAGCCCCAGCATTTT
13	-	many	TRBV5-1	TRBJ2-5	CASSLTESETQYF	TGCGCCAGCAGTTTGACAGAGTCGGAGACCCAGTACTTC
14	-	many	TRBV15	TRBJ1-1	CATSRSDRNTEAFF	TGTGCCACCAGCAGGTCGGACCGGAACACTGAAGCTTTCTTT
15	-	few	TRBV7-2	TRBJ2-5	CASSLATGSQETQYF	TGTGCCAGCAGCTTAGCGACGGGCAGCCAAGAGACCCAGTACTTC
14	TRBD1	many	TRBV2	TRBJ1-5	CASQGTGGNQPQHF	TGTGCCAGCCAGGGGACAGGGGGCAATCAGCCCCAGCATTTT
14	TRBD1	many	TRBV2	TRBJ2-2	CASSGQGGTGELFF	TGTGCCAGCAGTGGACAGGGTGGGACCGGGGAGCTGTTTTTT
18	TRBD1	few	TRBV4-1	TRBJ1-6	CASSQASTGGSYNSPLHF	TGCGCCAGCAGCCAAGCCTCGACAGGGGGCTCCTATAATTCACCCCTCCACTTT
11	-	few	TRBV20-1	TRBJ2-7	CSAIEVHEQYF	TGCAGTGCGATCGAGGTCCACGAGCAGTACTTC
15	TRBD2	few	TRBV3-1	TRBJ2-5	CASSALLAGTETQYF	TGTGCCAGCAGCGCTCTTCTAGCGGGTACAGAGACCCAGTACTTC